This T cell receptor beta chain was documented in a study of OX40 agonist ivuxolimab in advanced cancers. General study results and limits: Some of the nonresponding patients also showed low levels of normalized T-cell clonal expansion. Expansion of clones was among the lowest in partial responders at 0.1-3.0 mg/kg.

Systemic immunosuppression or autoimmune disease history was grounds to exclude patients. Blood was sampled at baseline, cycle 4 day 1, and cycle 7 day 1. Germline V lookup: CDR1 SGDLS, CDR2 YYNGEE. The CDR3 consists of 16 residues. The V segment lost 3 bases and the J segment 8 bases; nucleotides outside the gene matches: 13. TCRdb keeps only in-frame clones here, not all; method: immunoSEQ multiplex PCR. This table has tens of thousands of clones, around nine tenths appearing once. On this clone itself: No antigen is known for it.

The receptor's source is an adult with an advanced solid tumor such as melanoma, head and neck, liver or kidney cancer. This rearrangement joins TRBV9 to TRBJ2-1; 8 bases are a match to TRBD1. The starting material was CD4+ or CD8+ T cells sorted from blood, obtained in a trial of the OX40 agonist ivuxolimab. The CDR3 DNA reads TGTGCCAGCAGCGGTGAACAGGGGGAAATAAGCGATGAGCAGTTCTTC. Translation: CASSGEQGEISDEQFF.